This T cell receptor (beta chain) was sequenced for a study of blood T cell repertoires in COVID-19. Study-level information: PBMCs, B-cell-depleted T cells, or T cells were the source of the cDNA or gDNA that made up the material.

Repertoires were generated with immunoSEQ multiplex PCR, while TCRdb's copy carries only in-frame clones and drops some. Of 150,000 to 190,000 clones listed, around 80% were seen once; the top ten hold more than 5.5%. Individuals aged about 18 to 89 years were recruited from roughly 22 US areas. Each participant's cohort was designated according to participant-reported clinical history. Recovered status applied to Cohort 3 donors who had two consecutive negative PCRs. It also applied to those with clearance or with symptom resolution. Trimming took 1 base from V and 6 from J; bases not matched to a gene: 4. Germline V gene lookup returns CDR1 KGHSH and CDR2 LQKENI. The CDR3 runs to 16 residues.

The source material was PBMCs or T cells enriched from blood (not recorded which). The chain has TRBV18 and TRBJ1-6, with TRBD1 matching over 9 bases. This TCR came from a man aged 50-59 years who had recovered from COVID-19. The CDR3 is CASSPQGQGGNSPLHF. The CDR3 DNA sequence: TGTGCCAGCTCACCACAGGGACAGGGAGGTAATTCACCCCTCCACTTT.